This TCR beta chain appears in the sequencing data of a study of early T cells in non-severe SARS-CoV-2 infection. Study context: The input, bulk RNA from unsorted whole blood, was sequenced, and chains were unpaired. Overall study findings and caveats: Database matching using VDJdb favored anti-spike CD8 responses, with private and CD4 specificities left missing.

Points on this clonotype: No antigen is known for it.

This CDR3 has 13 amino acids. J gave up 7 bases and V 4 bases, and 2 bases lay outside the gene matches. The library protocol tagged individual cDNA molecules with unique molecular identifiers. In TCRdb, the 5' RACE reads were re-called with MiXCR into one record per CDR3 protein. The sample yields some 76,000 distinct CDR3 sequences, 15% to 19% seen once. The chain joins TRBV12-3 or TRBV12-4 to TRBJ1-4; 8 nucleotides line up with TRBD1. This clonotype originated in an adult who was a healthcare worker with PCR-confirmed SARS-CoV-2 infection or an uninfected control (not recorded which). The sample was whole blood. CDR3 coding DNA: TGTGCCAGCAGTTGGACAGGGATTGAAAAACTGTTTTTT. Translation gives CASSWTGIEKLFF.